A single sample is the source of the 21 T cell receptor beta chains below, sequenced in a study of control samples from healthy donors and cancer patients. TCRdb's copy holds only in-frame clones and misses some; the assay was immunoSEQ multiplex PCR. The data contain about 120,000 clones, more than 75% of them singletons. The specimen sequenced was blood. Receptors were obtained from a woman in her 70s in good health.

The rearrangement uses TRBV7-2 and TRBJ2-5; 12 bases align to TRBD2. V shed 1 base, J shed 5 bases, and the junction held 2 bases outside the gene matches. This CDR3 contains 15 residues. Looked up from germline, CDR1 is SGHTA and CDR2 is FQGNSA. The CDR3, as DNA: TGTGCCAGCAGCTTAGGACTAGCGGGGGTTGAGACCCAGTACTTC. This sequence encodes CASSLGLAGVETQYF. Combining the CDR3 with reference TRBV7-2 and TRBJ2-5 gives the whole variable domain GAGVSQSPSNKVTEKGKDVELRCDPISGHTALYWYRQSLGQGLEFLIYFQGNSAPDKSGLPSDRFSAERTGGSVSTLTIQRTQQEDSAVYLCASSLGLAGVETQYFGPGTRLLVL.

This clone was seen a single time. The J gene is TRBJ2-5, the V gene TRBV14; D is ambiguous. V dropped 0 bases and J dropped 5 bases, with 13 bases sitting between them. This CDR3 region has 15 residues. Germline V gene sequence: CDR1 SGHDN, CDR2 FVKESK. The CDR3 sequence: CASSQDGQVVETQYF. The CDR3 coding sequence is TGTGCCAGCAGCCAAGATGGGCAGGTCGTGGAGACCCAGTACTTC.

This clone was detected only a few times. The rearrangement joins TRBV24-1 to TRBJ2-1; 11 bases match TRBD2. The CDR3 extends over 18 amino acids. The V and J ends lost 3 bases and 8 bases, in that order; junction bases with no gene match: 14. The germline gives CDR1 KGHDR, CDR2 SFDVKD. In nucleotides, the CDR3 is TGTGCCACCAGTGATGCGAGACTAGCGGGGATACGAGGGGATGAGCAGTTCTTC. This sequence encodes CATSDARLAGIRGDEQFF.

This rearrangement joins TRBV6-5 to TRBJ1-1, with 7 bases lining up with TRBD1. V was clipped by 8 bases and J by 3 bases; unmatched bases: 6. Germline values: CDR1 MNHEY, CDR2 SVGAGI. The CDR3 consists of 13 residues. CDR3 in DNA: TGTGCCAGCTCGGGACAGAGTTACACTGAAGCTTTCTTT. Translating it yields CASSGQSYTEAFF.

V usage is TRBV7-9 and J usage is TRBJ1-1; no clear D. V was cut by 2 bases and J by 9 bases, with 10 bases left in between. This CDR3 comprises 12 residues. CDR1 is SEHNR, CDR2 FQNEAQ, per germline (reference sequence). CDR3 region: CASSLTAGKAFF. CDR3 nucleotide sequence: TGTGCCAGCAGCTTAACCGCGGGCAAAGCTTTCTTT.

This clone showed up many times. V and J are TRBV5-5 and TRBJ1-2; tentatively, D is TRBD1 (5 bases). V lost 7 bases, J lost 6 bases, and 13 bases lay in between. The CDR3 covers 12 residues. Germline-derived CDR1 and CDR2 are SGHKS and YYEKEE (reference sequence). CDR3 nucleotide sequence: TGTGCCAGCTCGCTAGGGACTCATGGCTACACCTTC. As protein: CASSLGTHGYTF.

The V and J genes are TRBV19 and TRBJ1-5; D is unresolved. CDR3 length: 16 residues. Per the germline V gene, CDR1 is LNHDA and CDR2 is SQIVND (reference sequence). Trimming took off 6 bases at V and 4 bases at J, with 19 bases between the two ends. In nucleotides, the CDR3 is TGTGCCAGTAGGATCCGTACTGAGGCTTCGAATCAGCCCCAGCATTTT. Amino acid sequence: CASRIRTEASNQPQHF. Combining the CDR3 with reference TRBV19 and TRBJ1-5 gives the whole variable domain DGGITQSPKYLFRKEGQNVTLSCEQNLNHDAMYWYRQDPGQGLRLIYYSQIVNDFQKGDIAEGYSVSREKKESFPLTVTSAQKNPTAFYLCASRIRTEASNQPQHFGDGTRLSIL.

The J gene is TRBJ1-3, the V gene TRBV7-6; no clear D gene. Germline V gene lookup returns CDR1 SGHVS and CDR2 FNYEAQ. Trimming shortened V by 5 bases and J by 2 bases, and 13 bases separated the two germline ends. CDR3 size: 15 residues. CDR3 nucleotides: TGTGCCAGCAGCCATGGGCGGGAGACTGGAAACACCATATATTTT. Its translation is CASSHGRETGNTIYF.

V gene TRBV25-1 combines with J gene TRBJ2-3; 11 bases are a match to TRBD2. Germline V gives CDR1 MGHDK, CDR2 SYGVNS. The CDR3 has 14 amino acids. With 5 bases clipped from V and 7 bases from J, the junction kept 5 bases outside the gene matches. In nucleotides, the CDR3 is TGTGCCAGCAGTCCTAGCGGGGGGCGGAATACGCAGTATTTT. It encodes CASSPSGGRNTQYF. Full variable domain (remainder filled in from reference TRBV25-1 and TRBJ2-3): EADIYQTPRYLVIGTGKKITLECSQTMGHDKMYWYQQDPGMELHLIHYSYGVNSTEKGDLSSESTVSRIRTEHFPLTLESARPSHTSQYLCASSPSGGRNTQYFGPGTRLTVL.

The CDR3 region has the DNA TGTGCCAGCAGCCTCCACGGGGATACGCAGTATTTT. It encodes CASSLHGDTQYF. The rearrangement links TRBV5-6 to TRBJ2-3; D not resolved. This CDR3 spans 12 amino acids. Per the germline V gene, CDR1 is SGHDT and CDR2 is YYEEEE. The V end lost 4 bases, the J end lost 6 bases, and 9 bases lay between the germline ends.

The chain uses TRBV3-1 (or the pseudogene TRBV3-2) and TRBJ2-7, with D perhaps matching TRBD1 (6 bases). In germline, CDR1 is LGHDT, CDR2 YNNKEL (reference sequence). The CDR3 sequence is 14 residues long. V was trimmed by 4 bases and J by 2 bases, leaving 12 bases between them. In DNA form, the CDR3 reads TGTGCCAGCAGCCGGGACATAGGGCCCTACGAGCAGTACTTC. Translating it yields CASSRDIGPYEQYF.

The rearrangement uses TRBV27 and TRBJ1-1; D uncertain. Germline V gene data show CDR1 as MNHEY and CDR2 as SMNVEV (reference sequence). The germline V and J ends were trimmed by 4 bases and 2 bases, with 11 bases remaining between them. The CDR3 length is 14 residues. CDR3: CASSSPALNTEAFF. In DNA, the CDR3 is TGTGCCAGCAGTTCACCGGCCCTAAACACTGAAGCTTTCTTT.

A single count supports this clone. The chain links TRBV27 to TRBJ1-2, with 12 bases lining up with TRBD1. This CDR3 is built from 14 residues. Germline V gene lookup returns CDR1 MNHEY and CDR2 SMNVEV (reference sequence). J lost 4 bases, V lost 6 bases, and 3 bases had no gene match. The CDR3 reads CASSSGQGAYGYTF. The CDR3 DNA is TGTGCCAGCAGCTCGGGACAGGGGGCCTATGGCTACACCTTC.

The chain joins TRBV2 to TRBJ1-2, with 8 bases matching TRBD1. The germline CDR1 and CDR2 sequences are SNHLY and FYNNEI. V trimming: 7 bases; J trimming: 8 bases; junction bases outside the gene matches: 9. This CDR3 has 13 amino acids. CDR3 in DNA: TGTGCCAGCAATCGACAGGGGCGGGTAGGCTACACCTTC. It codes for CASNRQGRVGYTF.

This sequence joins TRBV7-9 and TRBJ2-1; 9 bases are a match to TRBD2. After removal of 6 bases from V and 9 bases from J, the junction contained 6 bases not matched to a gene. This CDR3 is 13 amino acids long. Germline-derived CDR1 and CDR2 are SEHNR and FQNEAQ (reference sequence). The CDR3 DNA follows: TGTGCCAGCAGATGGACTAGCGATGGTGAGCAGTTCTTC. It translates to CASRWTSDGEQFF.

The chain has TRBV6-5 and TRBJ1-5; D perhaps matches TRBD1 (5 bases). The V and J ends lost 5 bases and 4 bases respectively, with 9 bases between them. CDR1 and CDR2 from the germline V gene are MNHEY and SVGAGI. CDR3 size: 13 residues. The CDR3: CASSRQPNQPQHF. The CDR3 bases are TGTGCCAGCAGTCGACAGCCTAATCAGCCCCAGCATTTT.

The V call is TRBV27, the J call TRBJ1-2, with D perhaps matching TRBD1 (6 bases). V was pared by 6 bases and J by 6 bases, with 23 bases between. Per the germline V gene, CDR1 is MNHEY and CDR2 is SMNVEV (reference sequence). This CDR3 has 16 amino acids. The CDR3 DNA is TGTGCCAGCAGCCCTTTCAACTTAGGGGGGGCTAATGGCTACACCTTC. Protein: CASSPFNLGGANGYTF.

This clone was detected only a few times. The V call is TRBV24-1, the J call TRBJ2-2; D may be TRBD2 (7 bases). The V gene lost 3 bases and the J gene lost 3 bases, with 16 bases spanning the gap. CDR3 length equals 17 residues. Germline V gene lookup returns CDR1 KGHDR and CDR2 SFDVKD. The CDR3 DNA reads as TGTGCCACCAGTGATGGGGGGGCCGGGCCCTACACCGGGGAGCTGTTTTTT. Its translation: CATSDGGAGPYTGELFF.

This clone came up a few times. This sequence joins TRBV6-6 and TRBJ2-3, with 8 positions matching TRBD2. Trimming cost V 6 bases and J 0 bases; bases outside gene matches: 5. Per germline, CDR1 MNHNY and CDR2 SVGAGI (reference sequence). The CDR3 totals 15 residues. CDR3: CASRRTSLSTDTQYF. Here the CDR3 DNA reads TGTGCCAGCAGGAGGACTAGCCTTAGCACAGATACGCAGTATTTT.

The chain is built from TRBV18 and TRBJ2-5; tentative D call: TRBD2 (5 bases). The CDR3 is made up of 17 amino acids. The V and J ends lost 3 bases and 4 bases respectively, with 21 bases between them. Germline lookup yields CDR1 KGHSH and CDR2 LQKENI. In DNA form, the CDR3 reads TGTGCCAGCTCACCCATCCAGGCCAGGCGGAGCGGAGAGACCCAGTACTTC. Residues: CASSPIQARRSGETQYF.

On this clone: One end of the junction varies from germline; a read error may be responsible. The gene calls are TRBV20-1 and TRBJ1-2, with a weak D call TRBD1 (5 bases). This CDR3 is built from 11 residues. Per germline, CDR1 DFQATT and CDR2 SNEGSKA (reference sequence). CDR3 in DNA: TGCAGTGCTAGAGGTCTGGGAGACAGTTCCTTC. Its protein is CSARGLGDSSF.